The clone carrying this TCR beta chain was seen more than once but under ten times. What it binds is not known. The record originates from a study of radiotherapy plus CTLA-4 blockade in lung cancer. The study, taken as a whole, reports: Per reports, early blood T cell clone dynamics, plus interferon-beta, forecast response most strongly. In blood, TCR clones derived from the tumor expanded after radiotherapy plus ipilimumab.

The ends were cut back, 0 bases at V and 6 bases at J, with 15 bases in the middle. This CDR3 comprises 15 residues. The germline gives CDR1 MNHNY, CDR2 SVGAGI (reference sequence). Patients in the study, people with chemo-refractory metastatic non-small-cell lung cancer, received focal radiation plus ipilimumab CTLA-4 blockade. Assay: immunoSEQ multiplex PCR; the TCRdb copy retains only in-frame clones and omits some. The profile shows 70,000 to 85,000 clones, 70% to 80% of them singletons. The sequence was collected from a human donor with non-small cell lung cancer whose response to radiotherapy plus ipilimumab could not be evaluated. The rearrangement joins TRBV6-6 to TRBJ2-7; possible D gene TRBD1, 5 bases. This sample comprised peripheral blood, obtained from a patient treated with radiotherapy plus ipilimumab. The CDR3 protein is CASSYSDAGLREQYF. For the CDR3, the DNA is TGTGCCAGCAGTTACTCCGACGCAGGGCTCCGCGAGCAGTACTTC.